These 25 T cell receptor beta chains share one sample of origin, sequenced in a study of shared clonotypes between healthy human individuals. Assay: immunoSEQ multiplex PCR; the TCRdb copy retains only in-frame clones and omits some. The data hold 1.5 million to 1.9 million clones, with around 98% observed a single time. The sample comprised naive CD4+ T cells sorted from blood. Subset in this sample: CD45RA+ positively selected. The receptors were gathered from a man aged 25 to 40 in good health.

The chain carries TRBV7-3 and TRBJ2-2; D is perhaps TRBD1 (6 bases). Germline CDR1 and CDR2: SGHTA and FQGTGA. V lost 5 bases to trimming and J lost 5 bases, with 9 bases between them. CDR3 length equals 13 residues. The CDR3 region is CASSITGTGELFF. CDR3 coding DNA: TGTGCCAGCAGCATTACAGGGACCGGGGAGCTGTTTTTT.

The rearrangement joins TRBV7-2 to TRBJ1-5, with 7 bases identical to TRBD1. The germline CDR1 and CDR2 sequences are SGHTA and FQGNSA. V dropped 5 bases and J dropped 2; count of bases not matched to a gene: 6. This CDR3 is 15 amino acids long. Here the CDR3 reads CASSLRQGGNQPQHF. The CDR3 DNA reads as TGTGCCAGCAGCCTGCGACAGGGCGGCAATCAGCCCCAGCATTTT. The full variable domain, rest sourced from reference TRBV7-2 and TRBJ1-5, is GAGVSQSPSNKVTEKGKDVELRCDPISGHTALYWYRQSLGQGLEFLIYFQGNSAPDKSGLPSDRFSAERTGGSVSTLTIQRTQQEDSAVYLCASSLRQGGNQPQHFGDGTRLSIL.

The chain has TRBV28 and TRBJ1-3, with unresolved D. Trimming cost V 9 bases and J 0 bases, with 15 bases left between them. This CDR3 contains 15 residues. In germline, CDR1 is MDHEN, CDR2 SYDVKM. CDR3 protein: CASYSHGFSGNTIYF. The CDR3 DNA follows: TGTGCCAGTTACAGTCATGGGTTCTCTGGAAACACCATATATTTT.

This rearrangement joins TRBV4-1 to TRBJ2-7, with a possible D match to TRBD2 (6 bases). V lost 1 base and J lost 7, with 20 bases in between. The V gene's germline CDR1 is MGHRA and CDR2 YSYEKL. The CDR3 is 16 amino acids. Here the CDR3 DNA reads TGCGCCAGCAGCCAAGTCTCGTCTAGCGCCCCAAGGGAGCAGTACTTC. Encoded protein: CASSQVSSSAPREQYF.

The chain has TRBV28 and TRBJ2-7; maybe TRBD1 (5 bases). The CDR3 totals 12 residues. CDR1 MDHEN and CDR2 SYDVKM come from the germline V gene. V was pared by 7 bases and J by 5 bases, with 12 bases between. This chain's CDR3 is CASTQGVHEQYF. The DNA for the CDR3 is TGTGCCAGCACCCAAGGGGTCCACGAGCAGTACTTC.

The chain employs TRBV13 and TRBJ2-5; D call uncertain. V shed 3 bases and J shed 3 bases, with 11 bases lying between them. The germline V gene has CDR1 PRHDT and CDR2 FYEKMQ (reference sequence). This CDR3 has 14 residues. This chain's CDR3 is CASSLGFRKETQYF. CDR3 in DNA: TGTGCCAGCAGCTTGGGGTTTCGGAAAGAGACCCAGTACTTC.

This chain joins TRBV27 and TRBJ2-2, with TRBD2 identical over 10 bases. CDR1 MNHEY and CDR2 SMNVEV come from the germline V gene (reference sequence). The trim removed 7 bases at V and 2 bases at J, leaving 13 bases unmatched. The CDR3 covers 18 residues. CDR3 loop: CASTLNSGRLANTGELFF. The CDR3 region has the DNA TGTGCCAGCACTCTAAATAGCGGGAGGCTAGCCAACACCGGGGAGCTGTTTTTT.

This clone was counted a single time. The V gene is TRBV30, the J gene TRBJ2-3; TRBD2 matches at 12 bases. The V gene's germline CDR1 is GTSNPN and CDR2 SVGIG (reference sequence). This CDR3 is 15 amino acids long. Unmatched junction bases numbered 1, after V lost 2 bases and J lost 1 base. CDR3: CAWSRLAGGTDTQYF. CDR3 in DNA: TGTGCCTGGAGTCGACTAGCGGGGGGCACAGATACGCAGTATTTT.

This chain uses TRBV10-1 with TRBJ2-1; 15 nucleotides line up with TRBD2. CDR1 and CDR2 (germline): WNHNN, SYGVQD (reference sequence). This CDR3 region has 19 residues. With V trimmed by 8 bases and J by 0 bases, 11 bases remained unmatched. This CDR3 is CASGEAGLAGGFSYNEQFF. The CDR3 region has the DNA TGCGCCAGCGGCGAAGCCGGACTAGCGGGAGGGTTCTCCTACAATGAGCAGTTCTTC.

The gene calls are TRBV14 and TRBJ1-2; D perhaps matches TRBD1 (6 bases). This CDR3 is 14 amino acids long. From germline, CDR1 is SGHDN and CDR2 FVKESK. V dropped 4 bases and J dropped 2 bases, with 11 bases sitting between them. This CDR3 reads CASSPTGSNYGYTF. In nucleotides, the CDR3 is TGTGCCAGCAGCCCTACAGGGTCCAACTATGGCTACACCTTC.

This chain links TRBV9 with TRBJ2-3; TRBD2 agrees at 7 bases. In germline, CDR1 is SGDLS, CDR2 YYNGEE. This CDR3 region has 14 residues. V lost 4 bases and J lost 2; bases outside the gene matches: 4. CDR3 amino acids: CASSSQRDTDTQYF. The CDR3 nucleotides read TGTGCCAGCAGCTCCCAGCGGGACACAGATACGCAGTATTTT.

J is TRBJ2-7 and V is TRBV5-1; D is unclear. V shed 1 base and J shed 2 bases, with 7 bases lying between them. This CDR3 has 13 residues. Looked up from germline, CDR1 is SGHRS and CDR2 is YFSETQ. The CDR3 sequence: CASSLSSPYEQYF. The CDR3 DNA follows: TGCGCCAGCAGCTTGAGTTCTCCCTACGAGCAGTACTTC. Full variable domain (remainder filled in from reference TRBV5-1 and TRBJ2-7): KAGVTQTPRYLIKTRGQQVTLSCSPISGHRSVSWYQQTPGQGLQFLFEYFSETQRNKGNFPGRFSGRQFSNSRSEMNVSTLELGDSALYLCASSLSSPYEQYFGPGTRLTVT.

The CDR3 sequence: CASGEGETYEQYF. CDR3 nucleotide sequence: TGCGCCAGCGGGGAAGGGGAAACCTACGAGCAGTACTTC. V is TRBV10-2 and J is TRBJ2-7, with D perhaps matching TRBD1 (5 bases). The CDR3 length is 13 residues. The V and J ends lost 8 bases and 2 bases respectively, with 13 bases between them. The germline V gene has CDR1 WSHSY and CDR2 SAAADI.

V usage is TRBV28 and J usage is TRBJ1-5, with D hard to call. V lost 6 bases, J lost 0 bases, and 12 bases lay in between. The CDR3 loop spans 15 amino acids. Germline values: CDR1 MDHEN, CDR2 SYDVKM. Here the CDR3 reads CASRPFDGSNQPQHF. The CDR3, as DNA: TGTGCCAGCAGACCTTTCGACGGTAGCAATCAGCCCCAGCATTTT. Full variable domain (outside the CDR3, taken from reference TRBV28 and TRBJ1-5): DVKVTQSSRYLVKRTGEKVFLECVQDMDHENMFWYRQDPGLGLRLIYFSYDVKMKEKGDIPEGYSVSREKKERFSLILESASTNQTSMYLCASRPFDGSNQPQHFGDGTRLSIL.

The J gene is TRBJ2-7, the V gene TRBV18, with D hard to call. Trimming took 1 base from V and 6 from J, leaving 7 bases between them. The CDR3 length is 12 residues. Germline values: CDR1 KGHSH, CDR2 LQKENI. The CDR3 sequence: CASSPRIAEQYF. As DNA, the CDR3 is TGTGCCAGCTCACCACGGATAGCCGAGCAGTACTTC.

The chain combines TRBV11-3 with TRBJ2-3; D gene uncertain. The germline V and J ends were trimmed by 2 bases and 1 base, with 10 bases remaining between them. The length of the CDR3 is 15 residues. In germline, CDR1 is SGHNT, CDR2 YENEEA. The CDR3 DNA reads as TGTGCCAGCAGCTTAAATGGGGATGGCACAGATACGCAGTATTTT. This codes for CASSLNGDGTDTQYF.

V and J are TRBV21-1 and TRBJ1-3. TRBV21-1 is listed as a pseudogene. The CDR3 consists of 15 residues. CDR3 in DNA: TGTGCCAGCAGCCAGAACGGAGGGATAGGGTACACCATATATTTT. This translates into CASSQNGGIGYTIYF.

This chain links TRBV4-3 with TRBJ2-2; no firm D call. The CDR3 sequence is 19 residues long. Germline CDR1 and CDR2: LGHNA and YSLEER. V dropped 0 bases and J dropped 6 bases, with 23 bases sitting between them. Here the CDR3 reads CASSQDPIPRFSVAGELFF. In nucleotides, the CDR3 is TGCGCCAGCAGCCAAGACCCGATCCCCAGATTTAGTGTCGCCGGGGAGCTGTTTTTT.

The DNA of the CDR3 is TGTGCCAGCAGCGTAGCTGCGGAGACTAGCGGGCGGAATGAGCAGTTCTTC. This sequence encodes CASSVAAETSGRNEQFF. The V gene is TRBV9, the J gene TRBJ2-1; 10 bases match TRBD2. Germline V lookup: CDR1 SGDLS, CDR2 YYNGEE. The junction had 10 bases not matched to a gene; V was cut back by 0 bases and J by 7 bases. There are 17 residues in the CDR3.

The chain links TRBV7-9 to TRBJ1-5, with D perhaps TRBD1 (6 bases). There are 17 residues in the CDR3. V lost 1 base and J 1 base, leaving 14 bases between the germline ends. Germline V gene data show CDR1 as SEHNR and CDR2 as FQNEAQ (reference sequence). The CDR3 DNA reads as TGTGCCAGCAGCTTAGGCACAGGGCCGGCCAGCAATCAGCCCCAGCATTTT. This encodes CASSLGTGPASNQPQHF.

V and J are TRBV5-1 and TRBJ2-1; D gene unclear. Germline V CDR1 and CDR2: SGHRS, YFSETQ. Deletions cut 5 bases from V and 4 bases from J, with 16 bases between. This CDR3 comprises 15 residues. The CDR3 nucleotides are TGCGCCAGCAGGGTATCCCTCCTCCGGTACAATGAGCAGTTCTTC. This translates into CASRVSLLRYNEQFF.

The V gene is TRBV7-2, the J gene TRBJ2-7, with a possible D match to TRBD1 (6 bases). The V and J ends lost 5 bases and 2 bases respectively, with 13 bases between them. This CDR3 has 14 residues. CDR1 and CDR2 from the germline V gene are SGHTA and FQGNSA. The CDR3 DNA follows: TGTGCCAGCAGCCGAACCGGACAGACCTACGAGCAGTACTTC. Its protein product is CASSRTGQTYEQYF.

The genes are TRBV5-5 and TRBJ2-2; D not resolved. The V end was cut by 2 bases, the J end by 6 bases, with 8 bases between. Germline loops: CDR1 SGHKS, CDR2 YYEKEE (reference sequence). This CDR3 has 13 residues. The DNA of the CDR3 is TGTGCCAGCAGCTTCCGTCCAGCCGGGGAGCTGTTTTTT. It yields the protein CASSFRPAGELFF.

This chain uses TRBV10-2 with TRBJ2-3; tentatively, D is TRBD1 or TRBD2 (5 bases each). From germline, CDR1 is WSHSY and CDR2 SAAADI. This CDR3 is built from 18 residues. Trimming removed 3 bases at V and 3 bases at J, with 22 bases between. The CDR3 DNA reads TGCGCCAGCAGTGATATCCGCCCGGGACCTCTAAGGACAGATACGCAGTATTTT. Encoded protein: CASSDIRPGPLRTDTQYF.

The chain recombines TRBV25-1 with TRBJ1-2; possible D gene TRBD1, 5 bases. Germline V CDR1 and CDR2: MGHDK, SYGVNS. The CDR3 contains 14 residues. V was cut by 2 bases and J by 8 bases, with 15 bases left in between. In DNA, the CDR3 is TGTGCCAGCAGTGAAATGGGGCAGGGAGCGGGCTACACCTTC. It translates to CASSEMGQGAGYTF.